The 32 T cell receptor beta chains listed next were all sequenced from one sample in a study of shared clonotypes between healthy human individuals. Assay used: immunoSEQ multiplex PCR; TCRdb lists only in-frame clones, some missing. Here the sample spans about 2.4 million clones, 80% to 95% being singletons. The sequencing sample was made of naive CD4+ T cells from PBMCs. Subset in this sample: CD45RA+ positively selected. These receptors came from a young man in good health. Some clones in this sample may be carry-over from other donors' samples.

The chain joins TRBV7-3 to TRBJ2-3; D perhaps matches TRBD2 (6 bases). This CDR3 contains 15 residues. V was clipped by 5 bases and J by 0 bases, with 12 bases between them. In germline, CDR1 is SGHTA, CDR2 FQGTGA. The CDR3 is CASSTSFSSTDTQYF. The CDR3, as DNA: TGTGCCAGCAGCACTAGCTTTTCTAGCACAGATACGCAGTATTTT.

The rearrangement joins TRBV18 to TRBJ2-5, with D hard to call. The germline gives CDR1 KGHSH, CDR2 LQKENI. With 5 bases removed from V and 0 bases from J, the gap between germline ends came to 10 bases. The CDR3 totals 14 residues. CDR3 region: CASSTGRYQETQYF. In DNA, the CDR3 is TGTGCCAGCTCAACGGGCCGGTACCAAGAGACCCAGTACTTC.

V is TRBV7-3 and J is TRBJ2-1; weak D call: TRBD1 (6 bases). V was cut by 4 bases and J by 6 bases, with 16 bases left in between. Germline lookup yields CDR1 SGHTA and CDR2 FQGTGA. This CDR3 has 15 residues. The CDR3 loop reads CASSSRQERFNEQFF. CDR3 nucleotides: TGTGCCAGCAGCTCAAGACAGGAGAGGTTCAATGAGCAGTTCTTC.

The chain joins TRBV6-5 to TRBJ1-1; D is ambiguous. V lost 0 bases and J lost 5, with 13 bases in between. CDR1 is MNHEY, CDR2 SVGAGI, per germline. There are 15 residues in the CDR3. The CDR3 spells CASSYSTLDGTEAFF. The DNA of the CDR3 is TGTGCCAGCAGTTACTCAACTCTCGATGGGACTGAAGCTTTCTTT.

The table lists this clone with a few counts. The V and J genes are TRBV29-1 and TRBJ1-1; D gene ambiguous. This CDR3 region has 12 residues. Per germline, CDR1 SQVTM and CDR2 ANQGSEA. Trimming left V 5 bases short and J 3 bases short, with 10 bases between. The CDR3 nucleotides are TGCAGCGTTATGGGCGGGGACACTGAAGCTTTCTTT. Its protein is CSVMGGDTEAFF.

The rearrangement links TRBV28 to TRBJ2-1; D may be TRBD1 or TRBD2 (5 bases each). Trimming took 7 bases from V and 0 from J, leaving 16 bases between them. Germline V gene lookup returns CDR1 MDHEN and CDR2 SYDVKM. CDR3 size: 16 residues. In DNA form, the CDR3 reads TGTGCCAGCACCTCGGTGGGGGTACGCTCCTACAATGAGCAGTTCTTC. Its protein product is CASTSVGVRSYNEQFF.

The chain is built from TRBV18 and TRBJ2-5; no definite D call. The V gene lost 3 bases and the J gene lost 3 bases, with 8 bases spanning the gap. CDR1 and CDR2 (germline): KGHSH, LQKENI. The length of the CDR3 is 13 residues. CDR3 loop: CASSPVGKETQYF. CDR3 nucleotide sequence: TGTGCCAGCTCACCTGTAGGGAAAGAGACCCAGTACTTC.

The chain combines TRBV9 with TRBJ1-2; D ambiguous. The CDR3 has 16 residues. Trimming shortened V by 0 bases and J by 3 bases, and 15 bases separated the two germline ends. CDR1 is SGDLS, CDR2 YYNGEE, per germline. The CDR3 nucleotides read TGTGCCAGCAGCGTAGGGGGTCCATCTAGCTACTATGGCTACACCTTC. Protein sequence: CASSVGGPSSYYGYTF.

The V and J genes are TRBV6-1 and TRBJ1-3, with 7 bases matching TRBD1. The junction had 3 bases not matched to a gene; V was cut back by 4 bases and J by 0 bases. Germline assignment: CDR1 MNHNS and CDR2 SASEGT. CDR3 length: 15 amino acids. CDR3 amino acids: CASSATGISGNTIYF. In DNA, the CDR3 is TGTGCCAGCAGTGCGACAGGGATCTCTGGAAACACCATATATTTT.

V and J are TRBV5-8 and TRBJ2-1; 11 nucleotides match TRBD2. CDR3 length: 15 residues. The V and J ends lost 4 bases and 3 bases, in that order; junction bases with no gene match: 3. Germline V gene sequence: CDR1 SGHTS, CDR2 YDEGEE. The CDR3: CASSQGLADYNEQFF. DNA for the CDR3: TGTGCCAGCAGCCAGGGACTAGCGGACTACAATGAGCAGTTCTTC.

V usage is TRBV15 and J usage is TRBJ2-7; D remains ambiguous. The CDR3 is made up of 15 amino acids. V was trimmed by 3 bases and J by 5 bases, leaving 17 bases between them. Germline V gene lookup returns CDR1 LNHNV and CDR2 YYDKDF (reference sequence). CDR3 protein: CATSRRQEGINEQYF. The CDR3 DNA is TGTGCCACCAGCAGGCGCCAGGAAGGCATCAACGAGCAGTACTTC.

V and J are TRBV9 and TRBJ2-1; D is undetermined. The CDR3 consists of 12 residues. V lost 0 bases and J lost 7, with 5 bases in between. In germline, CDR1 is SGDLS, CDR2 YYNGEE. The CDR3 DNA reads as TGTGCCAGCAGCGTAGAGGAGAATGAGCAGTTCTTC. Translating it yields CASSVEENEQFF.

This chain uses TRBV28 with TRBJ2-5; no definite D call. This CDR3 comprises 12 residues. From germline, CDR1 is MDHEN and CDR2 SYDVKM. Trimming shortened V by 9 bases and J by 1 base, and 9 bases separated the two germline ends. CDR3 amino acids: CASATPQETQYF. The CDR3 DNA reads as TGTGCCAGTGCCACTCCCCAAGAGACCCAGTACTTC.

The chain has TRBV6-1 and TRBJ1-4; D gene ambiguous. The CDR3 totals 15 residues. The germline CDR1 and CDR2 sequences are MNHNS and SASEGT. V was clipped by 0 bases and J by 4 bases, with 9 bases between them. CDR3 DNA sequence: TGTGCCAGCAGTGAAGCTGCCAGATTTAATGAAAAACTGTTTTTT. Protein product: CASSEAARFNEKLFF.

This chain joins TRBV14 and TRBJ2-1; 8 nucleotides line up with TRBD2. The V and J ends lost 6 bases and 7 bases, in that order; junction bases with no gene match: 11. CDR1 and CDR2 from the germline V gene are SGHDN and FVKESK. The length of the CDR3 is 15 residues. The CDR3, as DNA: TGTGCCAGCAGGAGAACTAGCGGCTTTACTAATGAGCAGTTCTTC. The encoded protein is CASRRTSGFTNEQFF.

Turning to this clone: Other DNA sequences within the sample encode an identical CDR3. V and J are TRBV7-8 and TRBJ2-7, with D possibly called TRBD1 or TRBD2 (5 bases each). The CDR3 has 14 residues. Deletions cut 4 bases from V and 2 bases from J, with 12 bases between. Germline assignment: CDR1 SGHVS and CDR2 FQNEAQ. The CDR3 loop is CASSSGTGPYEQYF. CDR3 coding DNA: TGTGCCAGCAGCTCTGGGACCGGACCCTACGAGCAGTACTTC. The variable domain in full, with the rest retrieved from reference TRBV7-8 and TRBJ2-7, is GAGVSQSPRYKVAKRGQDVALRCDPISGHVSLFWYQQALGQGPEFLTYFQNEAQLDKSGLPSDRFFAERPEGSVSTLKIQRTQQEDSAVYLCASSSGTGPYEQYFGPGTRLTVT.

The rearrangement joins TRBV20-1 to TRBJ1-1; D call uncertain. CDR1 DFQATT and CDR2 SNEGSKA come from the germline V gene (reference sequence). This CDR3 has 11 amino acids. V was pared by 6 bases and J by 7 bases, with 12 bases between. In nucleotides, the CDR3 is TGCAGTGCCCGAATAACGGTTGAAGCTTTCTTT. Its protein product is CSARITVEAFF.

The CDR3 coding sequence is TGTGCCAGCAGCCAAAGGGCGGACAGGGGAAATCAGCCCCAGCATTTT. Protein: CASSQRADRGNQPQHF. The genes are TRBV7-2 and TRBJ1-5; TRBD1 matches 9 bases. Trimming removed 5 bases from V and 4 bases from J; junction bases left unmatched: 9. The CDR3 is 16 amino acids. CDR1 SGHTA and CDR2 FQGNSA come from the germline V gene. Together with reference TRBV7-2 and TRBJ1-5, the CDR3 gives the full variable domain: GAGVSQSPSNKVTEKGKDVELRCDPISGHTALYWYRQSLGQGLEFLIYFQGNSAPDKSGLPSDRFSAERTGGSVSTLTIQRTQQEDSAVYLCASSQRADRGNQPQHFGDGTRLSIL.

This rearrangement joins TRBV29-1 to TRBJ2-5; possible D gene TRBD2, 9 bases. Germline V gives CDR1 SQVTM, CDR2 ANQGSEA. Trimming took 6 bases from V and 5 from J, leaving 31 bases between them. The CDR3 runs 18 residues. This chain's CDR3 is CSVGQGYVVAGVSETQYF. DNA for the CDR3: TGCAGCGTCGGACAGGGTTATGTGGTAGCGGGAGTTTCGGAGACCCAGTACTTC.

The gene calls are TRBV4-3 and TRBJ1-4; D ambiguous. CDR1 and CDR2 from the germline V gene are LGHNA and YSLEER. The length of the CDR3 is 19 residues. V lost 5 bases and J lost 0, with 22 bases in between. The CDR3: CASSTSLAQNIATNEKLFF. The CDR3 region has the DNA TGCGCCAGCAGCACGTCTTTAGCACAGAATATAGCAACTAATGAAAAACTGTTTTTT.

J is TRBJ1-4 and V is TRBV19; D is ambiguous. V shed 5 bases and J shed 0 bases, with 10 bases lying between them. This CDR3 comprises 15 residues. Germline-derived CDR1 and CDR2 are LNHDA and SQIVND (reference sequence). In DNA, the CDR3 is TGTGCCAGTAGTTTCAGTTCTACAACTAATGAAAAACTGTTTTTT. Its translation is CASSFSSTTNEKLFF.

V usage is TRBV6-4 and J usage is TRBJ2-1; TRBD2 is a possible D gene (5 bases). The CDR3 totals 15 residues. The V end was cut by 0 bases, the J end by 7 bases, with 13 bases between. Germline CDR1 and CDR2: MRHNA and SNTAGT. CDR3: CASSDSGYRGNEQFF. The CDR3 DNA reads as TGTGCCAGCAGTGACTCCGGGTACAGAGGGAATGAGCAGTTCTTC.

The chain uses TRBV5-6 and TRBJ1-1, with D uncertain. V shed 5 bases and J shed 11 bases, with 16 bases lying between them. The CDR3 is 12 residues long. In germline, CDR1 is SGHDT, CDR2 YYEEEE. In nucleotides, the CDR3 is TGTGCCAGCAGTTTTGTGGGGAGACTGGCTTTCTTT. Translated, it gives CASSFVGRLAFF.

The chain is built from TRBV11-2 and TRBJ2-1; 8 nucleotides align to TRBD1. Looked up from germline, CDR1 is SGHAT and CDR2 is FQNNGV. This CDR3 spans 15 amino acids. V trimming: 5 bases; J trimming: 4 bases; junction bases outside the gene matches: 7. The CDR3 protein is CASSPGTGLYNEQFF. Here the CDR3 DNA reads TGTGCCAGCAGCCCTGGGACAGGACTTTACAATGAGCAGTTCTTC.

Comments on this clone: Distinct nucleotide sequences in the sample also encode this CDR3. The chain carries TRBV7-2 and TRBJ1-5, with D possibly TRBD1 on 6 matching bases. V lost 1 base and J 4 bases, leaving 8 bases between the germline ends. The CDR3 length is 14 residues. The V gene's germline CDR1 is SGHTA and CDR2 FQGNSA. In DNA form, the CDR3 reads TGTGCCAGCAGCTTAGTTCAGGGGAATCAGCCCCAGCATTTT. It specifies CASSLVQGNQPQHF.

This clone was counted once. The rearrangement links TRBV19 to TRBJ2-1; 9 bases line up with TRBD1. Germline CDR1 and CDR2: LNHDA and SQIVND (reference sequence). This CDR3 has 15 residues. Trimming removed 3 bases from V and 8 bases from J; junction bases left unmatched: 8. In nucleotides, the CDR3 is TGTGCCAGTAGTATTTCGGACAGGGGAGGTCATGAGCAGTTCTTC. It specifies CASSISDRGGHEQFF.

The table lists this clone with a few counts. The chain joins TRBV5-6 to TRBJ1-1; no firm D call. V shed 8 bases and J shed 4 bases, with 9 bases lying between them. Germline CDR1 SGHDT, CDR2 YYEEEE. This CDR3 spans 11 amino acids. CDR3 region: CARVKATEAFF. The CDR3 region has the DNA TGTGCCAGGGTAAAGGCCACTGAAGCTTTCTTT.

This clone was seen just once. The chain links TRBV27 to TRBJ2-7; the D is unclear. Germline V gene lookup returns CDR1 MNHEY and CDR2 SMNVEV (reference sequence). The ends were cut back, 5 bases at V and 1 base at J, with 15 bases in the middle. The CDR3 has 15 residues. The CDR3: CASSLQRVNSYEQYF. CDR3 nucleotide sequence: TGTGCCAGCAGTCTCCAGCGTGTCAATTCCTACGAGCAGTACTTC.

This clone was seen more than once but under ten times. The chain is built from TRBV30 and TRBJ1-1; D might be TRBD1 (6 bases). Germline V gene sequence: CDR1 GTSNPN, CDR2 SVGIG (reference sequence). The CDR3 spans 13 residues. The V and J ends lost 2 bases and 6 bases respectively, with 13 bases between them. CDR3 nucleotide sequence: TGTGCCTGGAGTTCAGGGGTCAACGCTGAAGCTTTCTTT. This sequence encodes CAWSSGVNAEAFF.

The rearrangement joins TRBV9 to TRBJ2-3; D gene unclear. V lost 0 bases and J lost 2, with 7 bases in between. Germline lookup yields CDR1 SGDLS and CDR2 YYNGEE. The CDR3 is made up of 14 amino acids. CDR3 DNA: TGTGCCAGCAGCGTAGATCTTTACACAGATACGCAGTATTTT. Protein product: CASSVDLYTDTQYF.

The chain is built from TRBV27 and TRBJ2-7; tentatively, D is TRBD1 or TRBD2 (5 bases each). The CDR3 totals 14 residues. Germline loops: CDR1 MNHEY, CDR2 SMNVEV (reference sequence). Trimming removed 3 bases from V and 7 bases from J, with 16 bases in between. DNA for the CDR3: TGTGCCAGCAGTTTCACCTCCGGGGCGGGTGAGCAGTACTTC. It translates to CASSFTSGAGEQYF.

As to this clone: At one end, the junction sequence differs from germline, possibly due to a read error. The chain combines TRBV14 with TRBJ2-5; D is unresolved. Per the germline V gene, CDR1 is SGHDN and CDR2 is FVKESK. The CDR3 is made up of 17 amino acids. CDR3 in amino acids: CASSQVGRGGRQETQYF. DNA of the CDR3: TGTGCCAGTAGCCAAGTCGGAAGAGGCGGCAGACAAGAGACCCAGTACTTC.